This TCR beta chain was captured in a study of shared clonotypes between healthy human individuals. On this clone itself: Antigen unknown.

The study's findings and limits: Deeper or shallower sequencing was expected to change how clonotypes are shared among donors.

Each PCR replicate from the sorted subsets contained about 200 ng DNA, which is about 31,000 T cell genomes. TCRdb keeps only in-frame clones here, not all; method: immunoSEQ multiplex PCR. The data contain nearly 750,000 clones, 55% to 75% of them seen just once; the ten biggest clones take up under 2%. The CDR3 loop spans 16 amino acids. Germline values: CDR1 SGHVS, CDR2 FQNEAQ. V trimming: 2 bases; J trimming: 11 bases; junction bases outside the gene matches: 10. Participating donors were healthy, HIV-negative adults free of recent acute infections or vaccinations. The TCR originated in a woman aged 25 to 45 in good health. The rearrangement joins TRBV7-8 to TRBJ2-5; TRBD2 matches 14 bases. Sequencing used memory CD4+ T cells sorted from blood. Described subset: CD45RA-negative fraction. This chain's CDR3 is CASSLHGTSGSGEQYF. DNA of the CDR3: TGTGCCAGCAGCTTACATGGGACTAGCGGGAGTGGTGAGCAGTACTTC.